This T cell receptor (beta chain) was identified in a study of blood T cell repertoires in COVID-19. The overall study: The analysed material was cDNA or gDNA that came from T cells, B-cell-depleted T cells, or PBMCs.

The CDR3 totals 16 residues. Germline loops: CDR1 SGHDN, CDR2 FVKESK. The germline V and J ends were trimmed by 0 bases and 17 bases, with 25 bases remaining between them. Generated by immunoSEQ multiplex PCR, the TCRdb table keeps only in-frame clones and is missing some. The repertoire includes around 56,000 clones, roughly three quarters of them detected once, and 3.2% sits in the top ten. This clonotype originated in a man in his fifties or sixties with acute or convalescent COVID-19. This rearrangement joins TRBV14 to TRBJ2-2; maybe TRBD2 (7 bases). The sequencing sample was made of peripheral blood. CDR3 nucleotide sequence: TGTGCCAGCAGCCAAGACCTAGGGGGGGCTCACCAGGAGGTTTTTTTT. Protein: CASSQDLGGAHQEVFF. Full variable domain (outside the CDR3, taken from reference TRBV14 and TRBJ2-2): EAGVTQFPSHSVIEKGQTVTLRCDPISGHDNLYWYRRVMGKEIKFLLHFVKESKQDESGMPNNRFLAERTGGTYSTLKVQPAELEDSGVYFCASSQDLGGAHQEVFFGEGSRLTVL.